This T cell receptor beta chain was recovered during a study of cytomegalovirus exposure and HLA in healthy donors. PCR primers comprised 60 Vbeta and 13 Jbeta primers. Clones were sequenced by immunoSEQ multiplex PCR, and TCRdb holds only the in-frame ones, with some missing. The sample shows fewer than 90,000 clones, roughly 76% of them seen only once. The CDR3 has 15 amino acids. Looked up from germline, CDR1 is SGHTA and CDR2 is FQGNSA. V was clipped by 5 bases and J by 2 bases, with 12 bases between them. This receptor was taken from a male donor in good health and CMV-seronegative. The chain joins TRBV7-2 to TRBJ1-4, with D possibly TRBD1 on 5 matching bases. The sequenced material came from PBMCs. The DNA of the CDR3 is TGTGCCAGCAGCCCCCCGGGGGTGACTAATGAAAAACTGTTTTTT. As protein: CASSPPGVTNEKLFF. Supplemented by reference TRBV7-2 and TRBJ1-4, the full variable domain reads GAGVSQSPSNKVTEKGKDVELRCDPISGHTALYWYRQSLGQGLEFLIYFQGNSAPDKSGLPSDRFSAERTGGSVSTLTIQRTQQEDSAVYLCASSPPGVTNEKLFFGSGTQLSVL.